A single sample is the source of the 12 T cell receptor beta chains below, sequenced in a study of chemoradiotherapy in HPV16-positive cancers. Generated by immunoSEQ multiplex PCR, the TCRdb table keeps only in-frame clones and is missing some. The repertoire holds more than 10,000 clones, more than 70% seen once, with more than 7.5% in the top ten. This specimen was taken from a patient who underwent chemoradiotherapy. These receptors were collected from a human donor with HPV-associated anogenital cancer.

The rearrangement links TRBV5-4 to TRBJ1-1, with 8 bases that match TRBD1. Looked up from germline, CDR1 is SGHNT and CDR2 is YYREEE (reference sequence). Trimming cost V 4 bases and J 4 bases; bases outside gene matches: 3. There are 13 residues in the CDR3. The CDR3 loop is CASSEDRATEAFF. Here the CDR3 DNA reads TGTGCCAGCAGCGAGGACAGGGCCACTGAAGCTTTCTTT.

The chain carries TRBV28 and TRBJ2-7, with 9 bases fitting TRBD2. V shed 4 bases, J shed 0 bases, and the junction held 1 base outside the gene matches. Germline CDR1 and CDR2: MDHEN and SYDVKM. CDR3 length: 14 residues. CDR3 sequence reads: CASSYSGSSYEQYF. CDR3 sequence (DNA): TGTGCCAGCAGTTATAGCGGGAGCTCCTACGAGCAGTACTTC.

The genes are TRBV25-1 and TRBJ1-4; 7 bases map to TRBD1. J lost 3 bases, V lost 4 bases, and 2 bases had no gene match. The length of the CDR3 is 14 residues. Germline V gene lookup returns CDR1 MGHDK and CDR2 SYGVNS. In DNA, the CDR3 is TGTGCCAGCAGTGCCGGGACAGCTAATGAAAAACTGTTTTTT. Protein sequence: CASSAGTANEKLFF.

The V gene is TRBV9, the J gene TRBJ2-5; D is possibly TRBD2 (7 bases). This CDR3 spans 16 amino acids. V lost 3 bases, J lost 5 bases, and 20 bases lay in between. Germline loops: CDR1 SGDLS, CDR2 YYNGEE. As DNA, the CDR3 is TGTGCCAGCAGCGCAGGGGAGGGAGGGCCGTGGGAGACCCAGTACTTC. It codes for CASSAGEGGPWETQYF.

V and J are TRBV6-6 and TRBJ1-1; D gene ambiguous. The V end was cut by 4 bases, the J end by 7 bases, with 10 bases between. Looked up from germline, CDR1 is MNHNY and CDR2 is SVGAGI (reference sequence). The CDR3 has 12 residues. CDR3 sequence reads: CASSSRQIEAFF. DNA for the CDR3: TGTGCCAGCAGTTCCAGGCAGATTGAAGCTTTCTTT.

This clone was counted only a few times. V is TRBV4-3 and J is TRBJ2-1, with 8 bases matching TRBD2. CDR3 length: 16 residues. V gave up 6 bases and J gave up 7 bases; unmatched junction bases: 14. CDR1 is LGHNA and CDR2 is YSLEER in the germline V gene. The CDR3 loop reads CASSRRGLASRNEQFF. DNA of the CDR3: TGCGCCAGCAGTAGAAGAGGACTAGCATCCAGGAATGAGCAGTTCTTC.

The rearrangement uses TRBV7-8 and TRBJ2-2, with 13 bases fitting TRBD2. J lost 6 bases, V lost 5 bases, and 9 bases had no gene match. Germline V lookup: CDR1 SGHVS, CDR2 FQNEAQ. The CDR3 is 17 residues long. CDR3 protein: CASSPRGLAGVPGELFF. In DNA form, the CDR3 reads TGTGCCAGCAGCCCGCGAGGACTAGCGGGAGTTCCCGGGGAGCTGTTTTTT.

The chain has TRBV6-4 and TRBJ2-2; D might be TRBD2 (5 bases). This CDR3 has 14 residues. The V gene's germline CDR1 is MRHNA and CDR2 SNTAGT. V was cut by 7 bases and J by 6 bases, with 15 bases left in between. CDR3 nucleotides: TGTGCCAGCACCCCTGACGTCGGGGCCGGGGAGCTGTTTTTT. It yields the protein CASTPDVGAGELFF.

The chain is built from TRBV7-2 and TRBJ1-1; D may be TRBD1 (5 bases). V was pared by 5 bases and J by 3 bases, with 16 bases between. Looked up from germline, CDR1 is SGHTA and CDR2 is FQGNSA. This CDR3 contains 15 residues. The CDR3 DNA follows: TGTGCCAGCAGCCACGGGCAGGGTAGGGACACTGAAGCTTTCTTT. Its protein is CASSHGQGRDTEAFF.

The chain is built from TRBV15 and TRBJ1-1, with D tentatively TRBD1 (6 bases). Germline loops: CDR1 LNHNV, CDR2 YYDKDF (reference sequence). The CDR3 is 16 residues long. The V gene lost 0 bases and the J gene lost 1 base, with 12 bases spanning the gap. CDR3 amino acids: CATSRDDLGANTEAFF. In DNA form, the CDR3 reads TGTGCCACCAGCAGAGATGACTTGGGGGCGAACACTGAAGCTTTCTTT.

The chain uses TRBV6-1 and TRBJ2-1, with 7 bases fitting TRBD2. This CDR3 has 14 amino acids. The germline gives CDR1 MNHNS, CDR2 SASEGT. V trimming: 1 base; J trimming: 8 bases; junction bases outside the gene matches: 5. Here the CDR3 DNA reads TGTGCCAGCAGTGAAGGCCGCGGGAGTGATGAGCAGTTCTTC. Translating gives CASSEGRGSDEQFF.

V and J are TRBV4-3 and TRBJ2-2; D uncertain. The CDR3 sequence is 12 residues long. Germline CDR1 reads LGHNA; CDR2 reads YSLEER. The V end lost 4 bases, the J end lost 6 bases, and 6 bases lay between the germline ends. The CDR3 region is CASSRGSGELFF. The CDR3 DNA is TGCGCCAGCAGCCGAGGATCCGGGGAGCTGTTTTTT.